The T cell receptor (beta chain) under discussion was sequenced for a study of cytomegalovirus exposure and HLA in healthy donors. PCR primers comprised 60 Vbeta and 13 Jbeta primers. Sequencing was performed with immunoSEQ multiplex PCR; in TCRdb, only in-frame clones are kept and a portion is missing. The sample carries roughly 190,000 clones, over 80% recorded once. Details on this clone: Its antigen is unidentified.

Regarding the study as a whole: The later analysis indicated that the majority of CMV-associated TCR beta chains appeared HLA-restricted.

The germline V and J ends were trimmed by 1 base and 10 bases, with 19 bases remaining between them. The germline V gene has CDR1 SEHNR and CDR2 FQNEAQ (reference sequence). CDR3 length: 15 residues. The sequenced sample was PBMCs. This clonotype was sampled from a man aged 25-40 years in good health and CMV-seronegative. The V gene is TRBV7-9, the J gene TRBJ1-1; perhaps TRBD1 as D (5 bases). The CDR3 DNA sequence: TGTGCCAGCAGCTTAGGTCTCAGTAAGGCCGGGGGAGCTTTCTTT. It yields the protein CASSLGLSKAGGAFF.